This record concerns one T cell receptor (beta chain) sequence. Its antigen is unknown. These data are taken from a study of OX40 agonist ivuxolimab in advanced cancers. Study at large: Across the patients, intravenous ivuxolimab was delivered every 2 weeks at 0.01 to 10 mg/kg.

Study-wide findings and caveats: Specificity for antigen went undetermined in the expanded peripheral T cells.

TCRdb's table, derived via immunoSEQ multiplex PCR, lists solely in-frame clones and lacks some. This repertoire shows about 44,000 clones, about four fifths found once; its top ten account for 10%. The sequence came from an adult with an advanced solid tumor such as melanoma, head and neck, liver or kidney cancer. The specimen comprised CD4+ or CD8+ T cells sorted from blood, sampled in a trial of the OX40 agonist ivuxolimab.

The CDR3 DNA sequence: TGTGCCAGCAGCACTACCGGGACAGGGGGATACAATGAGCAGTTCTTC. It yields the protein CASSTTGTGGYNEQFF. V gene TRBV28 combines with J gene TRBJ2-1; 11 nucleotides line up with TRBD1. The germline gives CDR1 MDHEN, CDR2 SYDVKM. CDR3 length equals 16 residues. With 6 bases clipped from V and 4 bases from J, the junction kept 8 bases outside the gene matches.